Listed below are T cell receptor beta chains from one sample, sequenced in a study of blood T cell repertoires in COVID-19. Profiled with immunoSEQ multiplex PCR; TCRdb holds only in-frame clones, not every one. The table shows fewer than 350,000 clones, with about nine tenths occurring only once. Sequencing was carried out using PBMCs or T cells enriched from blood (not recorded which). These TCRs come from a woman aged 40-49 years with acute COVID-19. CDR3s include the opening cysteine and the closing phenylalanine or tryptophan. Fields, in order: V gene, clone size, D gene, J gene, CDR3 protein, CDR3 DNA. D genes are given only for firm matches. Size is omitted from some rows. Given values are once, few, many or a class for expanded clones.

V gene: TRBV28; clone size: -; D gene: TRBD1; J gene: TRBJ1-6; CDR3 protein: CASSLWTGEGSPLHF; CDR3 DNA: TGTGCCAGCAGTTTATGGACAGGGGAAGGTTCACCCCTCCACTTT
V gene: TRBV7-9; clone size: few; D gene: -; J gene: TRBJ1-2; CDR3 protein: CASSQQTAGGFGGYTF; CDR3 DNA: TGTGCCAGCAGCCAACAAACCGCGGGGGGTTTTGGAGGCTACACCTTC
V gene: TRBV11-3; clone size: -; D gene: TRBD2; J gene: TRBJ2-7; CDR3 protein: CASSPPGLAFTYEQYF; CDR3 DNA: TGTGCCAGCAGCCCCCCGGGACTAGCTTTTACTTACGAGCAGTACTTC
V gene: TRBV7-9; clone size: -; D gene: -; J gene: TRBJ1-1; CDR3 protein: CAIGRTGRLSEAFF; CDR3 DNA: TGTGCCATCGGCAGGACCGGGAGATTAAGTGAAGCTTTCTTT
V gene: TRBV9; clone size: -; D gene: -; J gene: TRBJ2-7; CDR3 protein: CASSRERGEQYF; CDR3 DNA: TGTGCCAGCAGCCGGGAACGAGGCGAGCAGTACTTC
V gene: TRBV28; clone size: -; D gene: -; J gene: TRBJ1-3; CDR3 protein: CASSPPGQIVKSSGNTIYF; CDR3 DNA: TGTGCCAGCAGTCCGCCGGGACAAATCGTAAAGAGCTCTGGAAACACCATATATTTT
V gene: TRBV29-1; clone size: few; D gene: TRBD1; J gene: TRBJ1-1; CDR3 protein: CSVRTGGSATEAFF; CDR3 DNA: TGCAGCGTCAGGACAGGGGGCTCGGCCACTGAAGCTTTCTTT
V gene: TRBV28; clone size: -; D gene: TRBD1; J gene: TRBJ2-1; CDR3 protein: CASRVGDRLYNEQFF; CDR3 DNA: TGTGCCAGTAGAGTCGGGGACAGGTTATACAATGAGCAGTTCTTC
V gene: TRBV5-1; clone size: -; D gene: TRBD2; J gene: TRBJ2-1; CDR3 protein: CASSSQLGGNEQFF; CDR3 DNA: TGCGCCAGCAGCTCTCAACTCGGGGGGAATGAGCAGTTCTTC
V gene: TRBV30; clone size: -; D gene: -; J gene: TRBJ1-5; CDR3 protein: CAWSEGFGNQPQHF; CDR3 DNA: TGTGCCTGGAGTGAGGGGTTTGGCAATCAGCCCCAGCATTTT
V gene: TRBV24-1; clone size: once; D gene: TRBD1; J gene: TRBJ2-3; CDR3 protein: CATSDLMYGTGRPDTQYF; CDR3 DNA: TGTGCCACCAGTGATTTGATGTACGGGACAGGTCGACCAGATACGCAGTATTTT
V gene: TRBV7-9; clone size: -; D gene: TRBD1; J gene: TRBJ1-3; CDR3 protein: CASRNGTAGYSGNTIYF; CDR3 DNA: TGTGCCAGCAGGAACGGGACAGCCGGATACTCTGGAAACACCATATATTTT
V gene: TRBV7-9; clone size: -; D gene: TRBD1; J gene: TRBJ1-1; CDR3 protein: CASSLGQGGMNTEAFF; CDR3 DNA: TGTGCCAGCAGCTTAGGGCAGGGGGGAATGAACACTGAAGCTTTCTTT
V gene: TRBV7-2; clone size: -; D gene: TRBD1; J gene: TRBJ1-2; CDR3 protein: CASSLGQGSGDGYTF; CDR3 DNA: TGTGCCAGCAGCTTAGGACAGGGTAGTGGGGATGGCTACACCTTC
V gene: TRBV4-3; clone size: -; D gene: TRBD2; J gene: TRBJ2-1; CDR3 protein: CASSQVSSGRNEQFF; CDR3 DNA: TGCGCCAGCAGCCAAGTCTCTAGCGGGAGGAATGAGCAGTTCTTC
V gene: TRBV2; clone size: -; D gene: TRBD1; J gene: TRBJ1-6; CDR3 protein: CASGTDQAYNSPLHF; CDR3 DNA: TGTGCCAGCGGGACAGATCAGGCCTATAATTCACCCCTCCACTTT
V gene: TRBV3-1/TRBV3-2; clone size: -; D gene: TRBD2; J gene: TRBJ2-2; CDR3 protein: CASSQFGLAGGKTGELFF; CDR3 DNA: TGTGCCAGCAGCCAGTTTGGACTAGCGGGGGGTAAAACCGGGGAGCTGTTTTTT
V gene: TRBV5-3; clone size: -; D gene: TRBD1; J gene: TRBJ1-2; CDR3 protein: CARSLPPAGTGDNGYTF; CDR3 DNA: TGTGCCAGAAGCTTACCTCCCGCCGGGACAGGGGATAATGGCTACACCTTC
V gene: TRBV6-5; clone size: -; D gene: TRBD1; J gene: TRBJ1-1; CDR3 protein: CASRTGGRGNTEAFF; CDR3 DNA: TGTGCCAGCAGGACAGGGGGCAGGGGGAACACTGAAGCTTTCTTT
V gene: TRBV5-1; clone size: -; D gene: -; J gene: TRBJ1-6; CDR3 protein: CASSRSSENNSPLHF; CDR3 DNA: TGCGCCAGCAGCCGGTCGTCCGAGAATAATTCACCCCTCCACTTT
V gene: TRBV5-1; clone size: -; D gene: -; J gene: TRBJ2-7; CDR3 protein: CASSLAEGYEQYF; CDR3 DNA: TGCGCCAGCAGCTTGGCCGAGGGCTACGAGCAGTACTTC
V gene: TRBV6-5; clone size: -; D gene: -; J gene: TRBJ1-2; CDR3 protein: CASSYGQGLSHGYTF; CDR3 DNA: TGTGCCAGCAGTTACGGGCAGGGCCTTTCTCATGGCTACACCTTC
V gene: TRBV29-1; clone size: -; D gene: -; J gene: TRBJ2-7; CDR3 protein: CSVAGGTLSSYEQYF; CDR3 DNA: TGCAGCGTTGCTGGAGGGACCCTGAGCTCCTACGAGCAGTACTTC
V gene: TRBV5-5; clone size: -; D gene: TRBD2; J gene: TRBJ2-3; CDR3 protein: CASSHLTSGGATDTQYF; CDR3 DNA: TGTGCCAGCAGCCACCTGACTAGCGGGGGGGCCACAGATACGCAGTATTTT
V gene: TRBV4-3; clone size: -; D gene: TRBD2; J gene: TRBJ2-3; CDR3 protein: CASSQGDAGVADTQYF; CDR3 DNA: TGCGCCAGCAGCCAAGGAGACGCGGGAGTGGCAGATACGCAGTATTTT
V gene: TRBV18; clone size: -; D gene: -; J gene: TRBJ1-1; CDR3 protein: CASTPLVVTEAFF; CDR3 DNA: TGTGCCAGCACCCCCTTAGTGGTCACTGAAGCTTTCTTT
V gene: TRBV18; clone size: -; D gene: TRBD1; J gene: TRBJ1-2; CDR3 protein: CASSPTTGILDYGYTF; CDR3 DNA: TGTGCCAGCTCACCCACGACAGGGATCCTCGACTATGGCTACACCTTC
V gene: TRBV7-8; clone size: -; D gene: -; J gene: TRBJ2-3; CDR3 protein: CASSLDGGRSTDTQYF; CDR3 DNA: TGTGCCAGCAGCTTAGACGGGGGACGCAGCACAGATACGCAGTATTTT
V gene: TRBV9; clone size: -; D gene: -; J gene: TRBJ1-4; CDR3 protein: CASSVDAGPNEKLFF; CDR3 DNA: TGTGCCAGCAGCGTAGACGCAGGGCCAAATGAAAAACTGTTTTTT
V gene: TRBV29-1; clone size: once; D gene: -; J gene: TRBJ1-1; CDR3 protein: CSVERKMMTEAFF; CDR3 DNA: TGCAGCGTTGAGCGGAAAATGATGACTGAAGCTTTCTTT
V gene: TRBV10-1; clone size: few; D gene: TRBD2; J gene: TRBJ2-1; CDR3 protein: CASSSEFPGLDSGEQFF; CDR3 DNA: TGCGCCAGCAGTTCCGAATTCCCGGGACTAGATTCCGGTGAGCAGTTCTTC
V gene: TRBV30; clone size: -; D gene: TRBD2; J gene: TRBJ2-7; CDR3 protein: CAWSLAGGHYEQYF; CDR3 DNA: TGTGCCTGGAGTCTAGCGGGGGGGCACTACGAGCAGTACTTC
V gene: TRBV5-1; clone size: -; D gene: TRBD1; J gene: TRBJ2-5; CDR3 protein: CASSLFGQGQETQYF; CDR3 DNA: TGCGCCAGCAGCTTGTTTGGACAGGGACAAGAGACCCAGTACTTC
V gene: TRBV11-2; clone size: once; D gene: TRBD2; J gene: TRBJ2-7; CDR3 protein: CASSSTGTSSYEQYF; CDR3 DNA: TGTGCCAGCAGCTCTACCGGGACTAGCTCCTACGAGCAGTACTTC
V gene: TRBV28; clone size: -; D gene: TRBD2; J gene: TRBJ2-4; CDR3 protein: CASSLLAGEDPLAKNIQYF; CDR3 DNA: TGTGCCAGCAGCCTACTTGCGGGGGAGGACCCCCTAGCCAAAAACATTCAGTACTTC
V gene: TRBV29-1; clone size: -; D gene: -; J gene: TRBJ2-2; CDR3 protein: CSVGGGDRSTGELFF; CDR3 DNA: TGCAGCGTTGGCGGAGGAGATCGGTCCACCGGGGAGCTGTTTTTT
V gene: TRBV3-1/TRBV3-2; clone size: -; D gene: -; J gene: TRBJ1-2; CDR3 protein: CASSRDTDGYTF; CDR3 DNA: TGTGCCAGCAGCCGGGACACCGATGGCTACACCTTC
V gene: TRBV5-5; clone size: -; D gene: -; J gene: TRBJ2-1; CDR3 protein: CASSHREYSYNEQFF; CDR3 DNA: TGTGCCAGCAGCCACCGGGAATATTCCTACAATGAGCAGTTCTTC
V gene: TRBV12-3/TRBV12-4; clone size: -; D gene: TRBD1; J gene: TRBJ1-5; CDR3 protein: CASSWDRGGPQHF; CDR3 DNA: TGTGCCAGCAGTTGGGACAGGGGTGGGCCCCAGCATTTT
V gene: TRBV5-6; clone size: -; D gene: TRBD1; J gene: TRBJ2-7; CDR3 protein: CASSPDVTGQYEQYF; CDR3 DNA: TGTGCCAGCAGCCCGGATGTGACAGGGCAATACGAGCAGTACTTC
V gene: TRBV7-8; clone size: -; D gene: -; J gene: TRBJ1-2; CDR3 protein: CASSLGTGTSSLF; CDR3 DNA: TGTGCCAGCAGCTTAGGCACCGGGACAAGTTCCCTCTTC
V gene: TRBV7-8; clone size: -; D gene: -; J gene: TRBJ2-5; CDR3 protein: CASSPGGMRRTQYF; CDR3 DNA: TGTGCCAGCAGCCCAGGGGGGATGAGACGTACCCAGTACTTC
V gene: TRBV28; clone size: -; D gene: -; J gene: TRBJ1-2; CDR3 protein: CASSASETGYGYTF; CDR3 DNA: TGTGCCAGCAGTGCCTCTGAGACAGGCTATGGCTACACCTTC
V gene: TRBV12-2; clone size: -; D gene: -; J gene: TRBJ2-5; CDR3 protein: CASRLVRGGETQYF; CDR3 DNA: TGTGCAAGTCGCTTAGTGCGGGGCGGAGAGACCCAGTACTTC
V gene: TRBV4-2; clone size: -; D gene: TRBD1; J gene: TRBJ2-6; CDR3 protein: CASSQLTTGSFSGANVLTF; CDR3 DNA: TGTGCCAGCAGCCAACTCACGACAGGGAGCTTCTCTGGGGCCAACGTCCTGACTTTC
V gene: TRBV4-1; clone size: -; D gene: TRBD1; J gene: TRBJ1-2; CDR3 protein: CASSSGQAHYGYTF; CDR3 DNA: TGCGCCAGCAGCTCAGGACAGGCCCACTATGGCTACACCTTC
V gene: TRBV2; clone size: -; D gene: TRBD1; J gene: TRBJ2-3; CDR3 protein: CASSPGGMGTDTQYF; CDR3 DNA: TGTGCCAGCAGTCCAGGGGGCATGGGGACAGATACGCAGTATTTT
V gene: TRBV6-5; clone size: -; D gene: -; J gene: TRBJ1-1; CDR3 protein: CASSYTGAPDWAFF; CDR3 DNA: TGTGCCAGCAGTTACACGGGAGCCCCTGATTGGGCTTTCTTT
V gene: TRBV30; clone size: -; D gene: -; J gene: TRBJ2-2; CDR3 protein: CAWSARALGELFF; CDR3 DNA: TGTGCCTGGAGTGCCCGCGCTCTCGGGGAGCTGTTTTTT
V gene: TRBV5-4; clone size: -; D gene: TRBD1; J gene: TRBJ1-2; CDR3 protein: CASSLGQGTYGYTF; CDR3 DNA: TGTGCCAGCAGCTTGGGACAGGGGACCTATGGCTACACCTTC
V gene: TRBV5-5; clone size: -; D gene: -; J gene: TRBJ1-1; CDR3 protein: CASSFGLNTKAFF; CDR3 DNA: TGTGCCAGCAGCTTTGGTCTGAACACTAAAGCTTTCTTT
V gene: TRBV2; clone size: -; D gene: TRBD2; J gene: TRBJ2-3; CDR3 protein: CASSGGLATPITDTQYF; CDR3 DNA: TGTGCCAGCAGTGGGGGACTAGCGACCCCAATCACAGATACGCAGTATTTT
V gene: TRBV5-6; clone size: -; D gene: -; J gene: TRBJ1-1; CDR3 protein: CASSLVGLERTEAFF; CDR3 DNA: TGTGCCAGCAGCTTAGTTGGCCTTGAGAGGACTGAAGCTTTCTTT
V gene: TRBV2; clone size: once; D gene: -; J gene: TRBJ2-3; CDR3 protein: CASSERGTSTDTQYF; CDR3 DNA: TGTGCCAGCAGTGAGCGGGGCACCTCCACAGATACGCAGTATTTT
V gene: TRBV2; clone size: -; D gene: -; J gene: TRBJ2-2; CDR3 protein: CASSGVQTTGELFF; CDR3 DNA: TGTGCCAGCAGTGGTGTACAGACCACCGGGGAGCTGTTTTTT
V gene: TRBV7-2; clone size: -; D gene: TRBD2; J gene: TRBJ2-5; CDR3 protein: CASSLGTSSETQYF; CDR3 DNA: TGTGCCAGCAGCTTAGGGACTAGCTCGGAGACCCAGTACTTC
V gene: TRBV18; clone size: -; D gene: TRBD2; J gene: TRBJ2-3; CDR3 protein: CASSPGTSGAVDTQYF; CDR3 DNA: TGTGCCAGCTCACCCGGGACTAGCGGGGCCGTCGATACGCAGTATTTT
V gene: TRBV5-5; clone size: -; D gene: TRBD1; J gene: TRBJ2-7; CDR3 protein: CASSHGPGQGYEQYF; CDR3 DNA: TGTGCCAGCAGCCACGGTCCGGGACAGGGCTACGAGCAGTACTTC
V gene: TRBV28; clone size: -; D gene: -; J gene: TRBJ2-2; CDR3 protein: CASSSRRRDTGELFF; CDR3 DNA: TGTGCCAGCAGTTCCCGCCGCAGGGACACCGGGGAGCTGTTTTTT
V gene: TRBV19; clone size: -; D gene: TRBD1; J gene: TRBJ1-2; CDR3 protein: CASSIWDRGSEGYTF; CDR3 DNA: TGTGCCAGTAGTATATGGGACAGGGGTAGTGAGGGCTACACCTTC